Sequencing of this T cell receptor beta chain was carried out in a study of T cell responses to AZD1222 COVID-19 vaccine. General study points: Most donors were white British, females outnumbered males, and clonal diversity was possibly underestimated.

Points on this clone: The target antigen is unknown.

CDR1 MGHRA and CDR2 YSYEKL come from the germline V gene. The CDR3 contains 17 residues. The trim removed 3 bases at V and 7 bases at J, leaving 10 bases unmatched. Clones were sequenced by immunoSEQ multiplex PCR, and TCRdb holds only the in-frame ones, with some missing. The sample consists of about 120,000 clones, 89% of them appearing once. This receptor was obtained from an adult in good health. The sample in question was peripheral blood, obtained on day 0 of AZD1222 vaccination. The gene calls are TRBV4-1 and TRBJ2-1; 12 nucleotides agree with TRBD2. CDR3 loop: CASSQTLLAGGRNEQFF. Written as DNA, the CDR3 is TGCGCCAGCAGCCAGACCCTCCTAGCGGGAGGGCGGAATGAGCAGTTCTTC.